This T cell receptor (beta chain) was sequenced during a study of STAT3 mutations in large granular lymphocyte leukemia. Findings and caveats of the study: In T-cell large granular lymphocyte leukemia, about half of patients showed multiple immunodominant subclonotypes.

Of note for this clone: No antigen is known for it.

From germline, CDR1 is LGHNA and CDR2 YSLEER. The ends were cut back, 1 base at V and 0 bases at J, with 6 bases in the middle. CDR3 size: 15 residues. Repertoires were generated with immunoSEQ multiplex PCR, while TCRdb's copy carries only in-frame clones and drops some. The sample lists around 13,000 clones, roughly 90% seen once, with roughly a third in the top ten. This sequence joins TRBV4-3 and TRBJ1-4; D call uncertain. Sequenced input: peripheral blood mononuclear cells. The TCR was taken from a man aged 35 to 55 with T-cell large granular lymphocyte leukemia. Some clones in this sample may be carry-over from other donors' samples. The DNA for the CDR3 is TGCGCCAGCAGCCAAGCAACGGCAACTAATGAAAAACTGTTTTTT. Protein sequence: CASSQATATNEKLFF.